The 17 T cell receptor beta chains below were found in one sample sequenced in a study of cytomegalovirus exposure and HLA in healthy donors. It was with 60 Vbeta and 13 Jbeta primers that the PCR ran. Some clones are missing from TCRdb's copy, which holds only in-frame ones; the method was immunoSEQ multiplex PCR. This table has about 150,000 clones, around 9.7% appearing once. Sequenced input: PBMCs. The origin of the receptors is a man in his fifties or sixties in good health and CMV-seronegative.

V usage is TRBV7-3 and J usage is TRBJ2-1; 8 nucleotides line up with TRBD2. The CDR3 runs 16 residues. J was trimmed by 6 bases and V by 4 bases; bases with no gene match: 11. CDR1 is SGHTA, CDR2 FQGTGA, per germline. In DNA, the CDR3 is TGTGCCAGCAGCTGGGGCTCTAGCGGGTTGACCAATGAGCAGTTCTTC. Its translation: CASSWGSSGLTNEQFF.

This clone has only a few counts. This chain joins TRBV5-1 and TRBJ2-7, with D maybe TRBD2 (6 bases). This CDR3 contains 14 residues. The germline V gene has CDR1 SGHRS and CDR2 YFSETQ. Trimming left V 4 bases short and J 4 bases short, with 15 bases between. The chain's CDR3 is CASSSPGTDYEQYF. The CDR3 DNA follows: TGCGCCAGCAGCAGCCCCGGGACTGATTACGAGCAGTACTTC.

The J gene is TRBJ2-3, the V gene TRBV2; 7 bases agree with TRBD1. The V gene end was trimmed by 6 bases and the J gene end by 2 bases; junction bases not matched to a gene: 5. This CDR3 is built from 14 residues. Germline lookup yields CDR1 SNHLY and CDR2 FYNNEI. CDR3 region: CASRKTGSTDTQYF. CDR3 DNA: TGTGCCAGCAGAAAGACAGGGTCCACAGATACGCAGTATTTT.

This clone was detected a few times. This chain connects TRBV6-1 to TRBJ1-4; possible D gene TRBD1, 6 bases. The CDR3 loop spans 13 amino acids. From germline, CDR1 is MNHNS and CDR2 SASEGT. Trimming took off 1 base at V and 7 bases at J, with 7 bases between the two ends. CDR3 loop: CASSEDRAEKLFF. In DNA, the CDR3 is TGTGCCAGCAGTGAAGACAGGGCTGAAAAACTGTTTTTT.

V usage is TRBV11-2 and J usage is TRBJ1-2, with TRBD1 matching 8 bases. V shed 4 bases and J 2 bases; nucleotides not matched to a gene: 3. The length of the CDR3 is 14 residues. Germline CDR1 is SGHAT and CDR2 is FQNNGV. CDR3 coding DNA: TGTGCCAGCAGCTCTCAGGGGGCCAACTATGGCTACACCTTC. Translating gives CASSSQGANYGYTF.

V gene TRBV10-2 combines with J gene TRBJ2-4; TRBD2 aligns across 14 bases. CDR1 and CDR2 (germline): WSHSY, SAAADI. Trimming cost V 7 bases and J 3 bases; bases outside gene matches: 5. The CDR3 runs to 16 residues. DNA of the CDR3: TGCGCCAGCAAAATGGGACTAGCGGGAGTCAAAAACATTCAGTACTTC. It is translated as CASKMGLAGVKNIQYF.

The V call is TRBV7-3, the J call TRBJ1-2; 12 nucleotides align to TRBD1. There are 17 residues in the CDR3. Germline assignment: CDR1 SGHTA and CDR2 FQGTGA. V was clipped by 2 bases and J by 4 bases; unmatched bases: 8. For the CDR3, the DNA is TGTGCCAGCAGCTTAGGGACAGGGGGCGCGTCAGGCTATGGCTACACCTTC. Amino acid sequence: CASSLGTGGASGYGYTF.

Only a few counts were recorded for this clone. This chain connects TRBV9 to TRBJ2-3; D may be TRBD2 (5 bases). CDR1 is SGDLS, CDR2 YYNGEE, per germline. Trimming removed 0 bases from V and 7 bases from J, with 9 bases in between. This CDR3 has 13 residues. In DNA form, the CDR3 reads TGTGCCAGCAGCGTAGATCCGGGGAATACGCAGTATTTT. Its translation: CASSVDPGNTQYF.

The V and J genes are TRBV11-2 and TRBJ2-7; maybe TRBD2 (6 bases). Germline-derived CDR1 and CDR2 are SGHAT and FQNNGV. This CDR3 contains 14 residues. The germline V and J ends were trimmed by 0 bases and 9 bases, with 15 bases remaining between them. This chain's CDR3 is CASSLDLQRGGQYF. The DNA for the CDR3 is TGTGCCAGCAGCTTAGATCTACAGAGGGGAGGGCAGTACTTC.

The CDR3 DNA sequence: TGCGCCAGCAGCTCAGGGAACTTAGGGTACAATGAGCAGTTCTTC. Protein product: CASSSGNLGYNEQFF. V gene TRBV5-1 combines with J gene TRBJ2-1; D possibly corresponds to TRBD1 (5 bases). Germline CDR1 and CDR2: SGHRS and YFSETQ. The CDR3 loop spans 15 amino acids. The V gene lost 3 bases and the J gene lost 4 bases, with 14 bases spanning the gap.

This clone was observed a few times. V and J are TRBV28 and TRBJ2-7; TRBD1 matches at 10 bases. Looked up from germline, CDR1 is MDHEN and CDR2 is SYDVKM. This CDR3 region has 16 residues. The trim removed 3 bases at V and 0 bases at J, leaving 5 bases unmatched. CDR3 nucleotide sequence: TGTGCCAGCAGTTTGTCCGGGACAGGGGACTCCTACGAGCAGTACTTC. Translation: CASSLSGTGDSYEQYF.

The V gene is TRBV6-1, the J gene TRBJ2-7; TRBD1 aligns across 9 bases. J was trimmed by 4 bases and V by 2 bases; bases with no gene match: 12. The CDR3 sequence is 17 residues long. Germline V gene data show CDR1 as MNHNS and CDR2 as SASEGT. For the CDR3, the DNA is TGTGCCAGCAGTGAAAGTACAGGGGGCGCGAGTGGGTACGAGCAGTACTTC. Protein: CASSESTGGASGYEQYF.

This clone was observed a few times. V gene TRBV28 combines with J gene TRBJ1-1, with D unclear. Germline values: CDR1 MDHEN, CDR2 SYDVKM. CDR3 length: 13 amino acids. V dropped 6 bases and J dropped 4 bases, with 12 bases sitting between them. The CDR3 reads CASSVALRTEAFF. The CDR3 nucleotides read TGTGCCAGCAGCGTCGCCTTGCGCACTGAAGCTTTCTTT.

The chain uses TRBV11-2 and TRBJ2-2; D not resolved. The CDR3 spans 12 residues. Germline CDR1 reads SGHAT; CDR2 reads FQNNGV. With 6 bases removed from V and 7 bases from J, the gap between germline ends came to 9 bases. The CDR3 is CASRSDNGELFF. In DNA form, the CDR3 reads TGTGCCAGCAGGTCAGACAACGGGGAGCTGTTTTTT.

A few counts support this clone. This chain connects TRBV14 to TRBJ2-3; no definite D call. The V gene's germline CDR1 is SGHDN and CDR2 FVKESK. The CDR3 contains 14 residues. Trimming took 0 bases from V and 3 from J, leaving 7 bases between them. In DNA, the CDR3 is TGTGCCAGCAGCCAAGATGGAGCAACAGATACGCAGTATTTT. Its translation is CASSQDGATDTQYF.

This clone has a handful of counts. The V call is TRBV14, the J call TRBJ2-1, with TRBD1 identical over 7 bases. Per the germline V gene, CDR1 is SGHDN and CDR2 is FVKESK. Trimming at V came to 1 base and at J to 4 bases, leaving 4 bases not matched to a gene. There are 15 residues in the CDR3. CDR3 DNA sequence: TGTGCCAGCAGCCAAGGGGGACAGTTTTACAATGAGCAGTTCTTC. Translated, it gives CASSQGGQFYNEQFF. The variable domain in full, completed from reference TRBV14 and TRBJ2-1, reads EAGVTQFPSHSVIEKGQTVTLRCDPISGHDNLYWYRRVMGKEIKFLLHFVKESKQDESGMPNNRFLAERTGGTYSTLKVQPAELEDSGVYFCASSQGGQFYNEQFFGPGTRLTVL.

The genes are TRBV7-3 and TRBJ1-1, with 7 bases lining up with TRBD1. Germline V gene lookup returns CDR1 SGHTA and CDR2 FQGTGA. V was pared by 5 bases and J by 0 bases, with 6 bases of the junction left unmatched. This CDR3 comprises 15 residues. The CDR3 here is CASSLDGQVNTEAFF. CDR3 DNA: TGTGCCAGCAGCCTCGATGGACAGGTGAACACTGAAGCTTTCTTT.